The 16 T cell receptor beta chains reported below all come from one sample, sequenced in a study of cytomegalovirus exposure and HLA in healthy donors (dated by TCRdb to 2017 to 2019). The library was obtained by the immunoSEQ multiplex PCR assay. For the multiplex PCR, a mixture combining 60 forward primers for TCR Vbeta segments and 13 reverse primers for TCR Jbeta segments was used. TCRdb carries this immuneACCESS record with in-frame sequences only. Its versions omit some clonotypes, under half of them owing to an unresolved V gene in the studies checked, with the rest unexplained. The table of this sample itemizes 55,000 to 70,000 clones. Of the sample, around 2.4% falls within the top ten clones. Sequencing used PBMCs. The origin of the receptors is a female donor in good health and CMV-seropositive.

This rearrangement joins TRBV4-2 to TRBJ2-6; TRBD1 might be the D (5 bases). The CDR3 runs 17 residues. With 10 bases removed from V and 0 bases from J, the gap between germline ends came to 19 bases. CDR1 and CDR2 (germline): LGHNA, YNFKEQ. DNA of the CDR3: TGTGCCACCAGTCGGGCAGGGTCCTCCTCTGGGGCCAACGTCCTGACTTTC. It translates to CATSRAGSSSGANVLTF.

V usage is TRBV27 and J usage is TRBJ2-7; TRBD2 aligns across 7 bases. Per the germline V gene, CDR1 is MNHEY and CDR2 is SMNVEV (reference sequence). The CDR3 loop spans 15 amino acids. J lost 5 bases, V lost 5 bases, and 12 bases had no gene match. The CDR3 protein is CASSTKKGGPDEQYF. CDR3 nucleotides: TGTGCCAGCAGTACAAAAAAGGGAGGGCCAGACGAGCAGTACTTC.

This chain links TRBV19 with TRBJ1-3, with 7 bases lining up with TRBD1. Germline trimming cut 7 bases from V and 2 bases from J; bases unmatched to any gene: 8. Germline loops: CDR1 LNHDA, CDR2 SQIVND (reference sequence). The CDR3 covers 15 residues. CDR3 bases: TGTGCCAGTACCCGAGCGACAGGGCCTGGAAACACCATATATTTT. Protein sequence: CASTRATGPGNTIYF.

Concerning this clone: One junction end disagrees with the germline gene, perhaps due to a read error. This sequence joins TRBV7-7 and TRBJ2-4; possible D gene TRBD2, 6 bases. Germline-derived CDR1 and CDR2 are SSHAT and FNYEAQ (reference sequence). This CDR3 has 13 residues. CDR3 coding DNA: TGTGCTAGCAGCTCGGGAGTTAAAAACATTCAGTACTTC. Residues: CASSSGVKNIQYF.

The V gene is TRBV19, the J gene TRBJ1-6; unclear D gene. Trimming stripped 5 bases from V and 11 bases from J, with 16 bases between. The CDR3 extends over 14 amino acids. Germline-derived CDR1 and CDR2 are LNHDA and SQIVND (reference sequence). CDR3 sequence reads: CASSRFLSRPPLHF. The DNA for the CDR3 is TGTGCCAGTAGTCGGTTCTTGTCGAGGCCACCCCTCCACTTT.

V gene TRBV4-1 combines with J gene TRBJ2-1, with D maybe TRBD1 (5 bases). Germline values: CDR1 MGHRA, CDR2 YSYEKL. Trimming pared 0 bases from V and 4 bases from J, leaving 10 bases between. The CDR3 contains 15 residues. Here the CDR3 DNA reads TGCGCCAGCAGCCAAGATAGACAGATTTACAATGAGCAGTTCTTC. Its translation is CASSQDRQIYNEQFF.

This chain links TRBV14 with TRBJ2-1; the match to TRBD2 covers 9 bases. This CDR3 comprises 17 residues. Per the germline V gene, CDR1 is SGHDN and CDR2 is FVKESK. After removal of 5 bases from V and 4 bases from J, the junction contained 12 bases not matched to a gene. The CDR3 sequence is CASSAYAGGPGYNEQFF. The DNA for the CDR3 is TGTGCCAGCAGCGCCTACGCGGGGGGGCCCGGATACAATGAGCAGTTCTTC.

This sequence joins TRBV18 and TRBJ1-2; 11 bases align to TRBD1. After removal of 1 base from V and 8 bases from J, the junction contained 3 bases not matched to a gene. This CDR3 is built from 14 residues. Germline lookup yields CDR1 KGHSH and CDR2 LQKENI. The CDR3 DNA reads TGTGCCAGCTCACCACAGGGACAGGGGGAAGGCTACACCTTC. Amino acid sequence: CASSPQGQGEGYTF. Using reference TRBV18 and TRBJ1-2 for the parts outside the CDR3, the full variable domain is NAGVMQNPRHLVRRRGQEARLRCSPMKGHSHVYWYRQLPEEGLKFMVYLQKENIIDESGMPKERFSAEFPKEGPSILRIQQVVRGDSAAYFCASSPQGQGEGYTFGSGTRLTVV.

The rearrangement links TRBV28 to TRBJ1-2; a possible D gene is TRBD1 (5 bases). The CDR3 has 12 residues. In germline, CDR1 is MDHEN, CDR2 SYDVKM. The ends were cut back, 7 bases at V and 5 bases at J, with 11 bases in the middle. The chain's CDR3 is CASTLDNYGYTF. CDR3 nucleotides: TGTGCCAGCACCCTGGACAATTATGGCTACACCTTC.

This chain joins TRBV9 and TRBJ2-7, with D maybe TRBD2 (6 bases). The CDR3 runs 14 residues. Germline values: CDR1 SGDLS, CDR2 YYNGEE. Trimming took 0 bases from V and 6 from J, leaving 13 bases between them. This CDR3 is CASSVAAGTSEQYF. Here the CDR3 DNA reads TGTGCCAGCAGCGTAGCAGCGGGTACCTCCGAGCAGTACTTC.

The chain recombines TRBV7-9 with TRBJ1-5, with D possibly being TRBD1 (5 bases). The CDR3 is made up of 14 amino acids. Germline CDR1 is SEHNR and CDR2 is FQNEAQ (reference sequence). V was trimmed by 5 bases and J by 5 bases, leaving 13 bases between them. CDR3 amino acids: CASSPTGGYQPQHF. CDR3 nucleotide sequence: TGTGCCAGCAGCCCTACCGGGGGTTATCAGCCCCAGCATTTT.

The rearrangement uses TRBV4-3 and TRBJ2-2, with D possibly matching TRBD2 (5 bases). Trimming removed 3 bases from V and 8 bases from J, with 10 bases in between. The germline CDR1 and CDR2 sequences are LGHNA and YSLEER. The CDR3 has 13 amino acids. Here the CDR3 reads CASSQLEGGELFF. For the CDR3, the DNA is TGCGCCAGCAGCCAGCTTGAGGGTGGGGAGCTGTTTTTT.

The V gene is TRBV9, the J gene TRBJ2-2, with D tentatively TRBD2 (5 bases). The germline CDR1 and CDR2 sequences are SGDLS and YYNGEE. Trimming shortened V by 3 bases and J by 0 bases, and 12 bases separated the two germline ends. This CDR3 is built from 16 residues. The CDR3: CASSETVLANTGELFF. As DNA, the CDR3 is TGTGCCAGCAGCGAGACCGTACTAGCGAACACCGGGGAGCTGTTTTTT.

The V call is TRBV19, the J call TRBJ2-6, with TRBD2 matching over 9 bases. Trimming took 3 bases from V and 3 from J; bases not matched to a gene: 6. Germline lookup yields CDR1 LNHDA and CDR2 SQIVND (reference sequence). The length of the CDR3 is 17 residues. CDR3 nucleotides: TGTGCCAGTAGTATGGTAGCGGGAGAGAATGGGGCCAACGTCCTGACTTTC. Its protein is CASSMVAGENGANVLTF.

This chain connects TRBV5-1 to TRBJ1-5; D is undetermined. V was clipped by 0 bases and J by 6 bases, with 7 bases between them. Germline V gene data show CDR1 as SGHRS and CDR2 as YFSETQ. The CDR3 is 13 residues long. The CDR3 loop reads CASSLDAGQPQHF. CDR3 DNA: TGCGCCAGCAGCTTGGATGCAGGTCAGCCCCAGCATTTT. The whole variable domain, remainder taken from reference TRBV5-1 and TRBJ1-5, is KAGVTQTPRYLIKTRGQQVTLSCSPISGHRSVSWYQQTPGQGLQFLFEYFSETQRNKGNFPGRFSGRQFSNSRSEMNVSTLELGDSALYLCASSLDAGQPQHFGDGTRLSIL.

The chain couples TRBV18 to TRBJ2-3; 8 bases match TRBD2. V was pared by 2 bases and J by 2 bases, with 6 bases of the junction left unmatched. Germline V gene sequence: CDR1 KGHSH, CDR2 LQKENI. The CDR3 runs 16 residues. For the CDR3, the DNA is TGTGCCAGCTCACCATACGGCGGGGGGACCACAGATACGCAGTATTTT. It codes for CASSPYGGGTTDTQYF.